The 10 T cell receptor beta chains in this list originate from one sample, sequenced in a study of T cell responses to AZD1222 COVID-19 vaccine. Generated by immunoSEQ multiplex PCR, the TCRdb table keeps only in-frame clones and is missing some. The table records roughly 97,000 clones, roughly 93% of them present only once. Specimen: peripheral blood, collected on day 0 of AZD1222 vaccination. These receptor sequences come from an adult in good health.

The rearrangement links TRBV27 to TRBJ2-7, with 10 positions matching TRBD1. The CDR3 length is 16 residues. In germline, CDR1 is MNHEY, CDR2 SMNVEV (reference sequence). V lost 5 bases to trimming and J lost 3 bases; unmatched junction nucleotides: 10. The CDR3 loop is CASSPDRGRVGYEQYF. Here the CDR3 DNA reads TGTGCCAGCAGTCCTGACAGGGGGCGGGTCGGCTACGAGCAGTACTTC.

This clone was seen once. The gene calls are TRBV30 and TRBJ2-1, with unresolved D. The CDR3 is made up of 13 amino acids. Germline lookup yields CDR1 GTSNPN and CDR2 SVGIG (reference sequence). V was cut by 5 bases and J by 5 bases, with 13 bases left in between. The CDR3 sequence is CAWLQEWNNEQFF. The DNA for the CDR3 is TGTGCCTGGCTCCAGGAATGGAACAATGAGCAGTTCTTC.

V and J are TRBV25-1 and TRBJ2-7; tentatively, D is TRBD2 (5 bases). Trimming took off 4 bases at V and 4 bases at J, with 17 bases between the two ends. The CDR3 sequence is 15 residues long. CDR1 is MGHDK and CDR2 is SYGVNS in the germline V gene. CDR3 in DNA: TGTGCCAGCAGTGCCCCAACTTTGGGGAGTTACGAGCAGTACTTC. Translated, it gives CASSAPTLGSYEQYF.

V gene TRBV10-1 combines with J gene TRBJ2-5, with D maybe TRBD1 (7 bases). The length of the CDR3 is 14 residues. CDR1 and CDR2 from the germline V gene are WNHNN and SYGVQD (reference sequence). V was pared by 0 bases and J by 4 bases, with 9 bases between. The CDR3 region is CASSESQGGETQYF. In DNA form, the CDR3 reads TGCGCCAGCAGTGAGTCTCAGGGGGGAGAGACCCAGTACTTC.

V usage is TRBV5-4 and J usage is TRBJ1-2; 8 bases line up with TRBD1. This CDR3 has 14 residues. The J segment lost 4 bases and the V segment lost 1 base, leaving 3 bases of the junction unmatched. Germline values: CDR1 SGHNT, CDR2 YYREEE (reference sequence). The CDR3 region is CASSLPGGLYGYTF. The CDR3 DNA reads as TGTGCCAGCAGCTTGCCAGGGGGCCTCTATGGCTACACCTTC.

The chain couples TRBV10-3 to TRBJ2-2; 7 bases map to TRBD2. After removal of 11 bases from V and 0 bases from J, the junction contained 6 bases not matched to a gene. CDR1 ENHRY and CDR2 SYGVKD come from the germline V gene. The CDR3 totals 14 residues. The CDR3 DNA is TGTGCCGCCAATCGGGAGGCGAACACCGGGGAGCTGTTTTTT. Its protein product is CAANREANTGELFF.

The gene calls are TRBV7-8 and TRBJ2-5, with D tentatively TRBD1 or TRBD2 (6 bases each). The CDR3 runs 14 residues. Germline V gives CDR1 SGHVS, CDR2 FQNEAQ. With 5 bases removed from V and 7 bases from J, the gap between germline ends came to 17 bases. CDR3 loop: CASSPPGGAGTQYF. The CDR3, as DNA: TGTGCCAGCAGCCCCCCCGGGGGCGCGGGGACCCAGTACTTC.

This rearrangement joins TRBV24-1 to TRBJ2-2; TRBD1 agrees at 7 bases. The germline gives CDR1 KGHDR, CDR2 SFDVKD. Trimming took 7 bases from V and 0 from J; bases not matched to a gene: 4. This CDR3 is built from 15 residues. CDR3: CATRGTDPNTGELFF. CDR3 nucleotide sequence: TGTGCCACCAGAGGGACAGACCCGAACACCGGGGAGCTGTTTTTT.

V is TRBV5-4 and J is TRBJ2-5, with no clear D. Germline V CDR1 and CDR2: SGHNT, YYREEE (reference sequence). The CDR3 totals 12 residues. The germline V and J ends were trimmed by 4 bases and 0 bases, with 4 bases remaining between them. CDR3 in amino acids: CASSQHQETQYF. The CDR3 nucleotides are TGTGCCAGCAGCCAGCACCAAGAGACCCAGTACTTC. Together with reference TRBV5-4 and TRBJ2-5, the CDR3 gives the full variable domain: ETGVTQSPTHLIKTRGQQVTLRCSSQSGHNTVSWYQQALGQGPQFIFQYYREEENGRGNFPPRFSGLQFPNYSSELNVNALELDDSALYLCASSQHQETQYFGPGTRLLVL.

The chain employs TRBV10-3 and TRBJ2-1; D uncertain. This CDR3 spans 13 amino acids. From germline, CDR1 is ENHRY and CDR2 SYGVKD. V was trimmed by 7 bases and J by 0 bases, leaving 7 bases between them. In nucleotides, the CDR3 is TGTGCCATCATGAGCACCTCCTACAATGAGCAGTTCTTC. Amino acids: CAIMSTSYNEQFF.